These 18 T cell receptor beta chains came from one sample sequenced in a study of cytomegalovirus exposure and HLA in healthy donors. Sequencing used immunoSEQ multiplex PCR; TCRdb keeps in-frame clones, though not all of them. The sample records about 60,000 clones, 95% to 96% being singletons. The specimen was PBMCs. The source is a man younger than 35 in good health and CMV-seronegative.

This clone was recorded only once. Written as DNA, the CDR3 is TGTGCCAGCAGCGCTACAGGGTCGGTCTACAATGAGCAGTTCTTC. Translation: CASSATGSVYNEQFF. The chain recombines TRBV9 with TRBJ2-1, with a possible D match to TRBD1 (6 bases). CDR1 is SGDLS and CDR2 is YYNGEE in the germline V gene. Trimming stripped 3 bases from V and 3 bases from J, with 13 bases between. This CDR3 contains 15 residues.

This chain connects TRBV5-1 to TRBJ2-5; D is uncertain. V lost 5 bases, J lost 7 bases, and 9 bases lay in between. Germline V gives CDR1 SGHRS, CDR2 YFSETQ. The CDR3 is made up of 11 amino acids. The CDR3 DNA follows: TGCGCCAGCAGAGCCATGTCGACCCAGTACTTC. Amino acids: CASRAMSTQYF.

The chain links TRBV6-5 to TRBJ2-5; D remains unclear. The V end lost 6 bases, the J end lost 7 bases, and 12 bases lay between the germline ends. CDR1 and CDR2 (germline): MNHEY, SVGAGI. CDR3 length: 12 amino acids. CDR3 residues: CASRAVGGTQYF. CDR3 DNA sequence: TGTGCCAGCAGGGCGGTGGGTGGGACCCAGTACTTC.

This sequence joins TRBV4-3 and TRBJ1-2; possible D gene TRBD1, 5 bases. Germline assignment: CDR1 LGHNA and CDR2 YSLEER. Trimming took 0 bases from V and 2 from J, leaving 10 bases between them. The CDR3 covers 15 residues. Here the CDR3 reads CASSQDLGGNYGYTF. For the CDR3, the DNA is TGCGCCAGCAGCCAAGATCTGGGGGGGAACTATGGCTACACCTTC.

The V and J genes are TRBV5-1 and TRBJ2-7; perhaps TRBD2 as D (5 bases). From germline, CDR1 is SGHRS and CDR2 YFSETQ. The CDR3 length is 14 residues. Between the trimmed V and J ends, which lost 0 bases and 1 base, there was a span of 8 bases. Here the CDR3 reads CASSLVSGSYEQYF. The CDR3 coding sequence is TGCGCCAGCAGCTTGGTTTCGGGATCCTACGAGCAGTACTTC.

The count of this clone is one. The chain employs TRBV5-6 and TRBJ2-7; D gene uncertain. The V and J ends lost 2 bases and 7 bases respectively, with 13 bases between them. Germline lookup yields CDR1 SGHDT and CDR2 YYEEEE. The CDR3 contains 13 residues. The CDR3 sequence: CASSFQAYKEQYF. In DNA, the CDR3 is TGTGCCAGCAGCTTTCAGGCCTATAAAGAGCAGTACTTC.

A few counts support this clone. This sequence joins TRBV2 and TRBJ1-5; D ambiguous. The germline V gene has CDR1 SNHLY and CDR2 FYNNEI. V dropped 5 bases and J dropped 0 bases, with 5 bases sitting between them. The CDR3 sequence is 13 residues long. The CDR3 DNA reads as TGTGCCAGCAGTTCAAATAGCAATCAGCCCCAGCATTTT. It is translated as CASSSNSNQPQHF.

The chain uses TRBV4-3 and TRBJ1-1; D is uncertain. Germline-derived CDR1 and CDR2 are LGHNA and YSLEER. The CDR3 runs 13 residues. V lost 4 bases to trimming and J lost 3 bases, with 9 bases between them. CDR3 DNA: TGCGCCAGCAGCCCCGGGAGATACACTGAAGCTTTCTTT. Amino acid sequence: CASSPGRYTEAFF.

This chain joins TRBV5-4 and TRBJ2-2; 14 positions agree with TRBD2. Germline-derived CDR1 and CDR2 are SGHNT and YYREEE (reference sequence). There are 16 residues in the CDR3. V gave up 4 bases and J gave up 7 bases; unmatched junction bases: 6. The CDR3 region is CASSRGLAGGGGELFF. The CDR3, as DNA: TGTGCCAGCAGCCGCGGACTAGCGGGAGGAGGCGGGGAGCTGTTTTTT.

This chain connects TRBV7-2 to TRBJ2-3; 7 nucleotides align to TRBD1. This CDR3 comprises 14 residues. The germline gives CDR1 SGHTA, CDR2 FQGNSA. Unmatched junction bases numbered 8, after V lost 4 bases and J lost 7 bases. The CDR3 DNA is TGTGCCAGCAGCTCTTTGACAGGGTTATATACGCAGTATTTT. The encoded protein is CASSSLTGLYTQYF.

This clone was found once. The chain employs TRBV6-6 and TRBJ2-2, with a tentative D call TRBD1 (8 bases). The CDR3 is 14 amino acids. Germline CDR1 reads MNHNY; CDR2 reads SVGAGI (reference sequence). V lost 6 bases to trimming and J lost 6 bases, with 14 bases between them. The CDR3 nucleotides are TGTGCCAGCAGCCCTACAGGGGGGGCCGGGGAGCTGTTTTTT. This translates into CASSPTGGAGELFF.

The chain carries TRBV4-1 and TRBJ2-5; tentatively, D is TRBD2 (7 bases). The ends were cut back, 1 base at V and 5 bases at J, with 11 bases in the middle. The CDR3 covers 14 residues. Germline V CDR1 and CDR2: MGHRA, YSYEKL. The CDR3 DNA reads TGCGCCAGCAGCCAAGGGGGGGGCGGGGAGACCCAGTACTTC. It is translated as CASSQGGGGETQYF.

This rearrangement joins TRBV7-2 to TRBJ2-1; D is unresolved. CDR3 length: 12 amino acids. Germline assignment: CDR1 SGHTA and CDR2 FQGNSA. Trimming took off 0 bases at V and 9 bases at J, with 6 bases between the two ends. The CDR3 nucleotides are TGTGCCAGCAGCTTAGCTGGAGTTGAGCAGTTCTTC. Protein product: CASSLAGVEQFF.

The chain links TRBV9 to TRBJ2-7, with 7 bases fitting TRBD1. V shed 4 bases, J shed 4 bases, and the junction held 8 bases outside the gene matches. The length of the CDR3 is 14 residues. Germline assignment: CDR1 SGDLS and CDR2 YYNGEE. CDR3 sequence reads: CASSPSGTEYEQYF. The DNA for the CDR3 is TGTGCCAGCAGCCCAAGTGGGACAGAATACGAGCAGTACTTC.

The chain joins TRBV7-2 to TRBJ2-1, with 11 bases matching TRBD2. CDR1 is SGHTA, CDR2 FQGNSA, per germline. This CDR3 has 16 amino acids. The ends lost 4 bases at V and 7 bases at J; junction bases unmatched: 9. The CDR3 is CASSYQLAGEWNEQFF. CDR3 coding DNA: TGTGCCAGCAGCTACCAACTAGCGGGAGAGTGGAATGAGCAGTTCTTC.

The rearrangement uses TRBV29-1 and TRBJ2-7, with TRBD1 matching 11 bases. Trimming cost V 2 bases and J 1 base; bases outside gene matches: 7. There are 16 residues in the CDR3. CDR1 is SQVTM and CDR2 is ANQGSEA in the germline V gene. CDR3 residues: CSVERGGTGGSYEQYF. CDR3 in DNA: TGCAGCGTTGAAAGAGGGGGGACAGGGGGATCCTACGAGCAGTACTTC.

CDR3 residues: CASSFRGAKYEQYF. The CDR3 DNA reads TGTGCCAGCAGTTTTCGGGGGGCGAAATACGAGCAGTACTTC. This rearrangement joins TRBV27 to TRBJ2-7; possibly TRBD2 for D (7 bases). Trimming shortened V by 3 bases and J by 4 bases, and 13 bases separated the two germline ends. The CDR3 length is 14 residues. Germline loops: CDR1 MNHEY, CDR2 SMNVEV (reference sequence).

The genes are TRBV6-1 and TRBJ2-2; D call uncertain. Germline-derived CDR1 and CDR2 are MNHNS and SASEGT. CDR3 length: 14 amino acids. V was clipped by 6 bases and J by 6 bases, with 14 bases between them. CDR3 region: CASSLSDTAGELFF. The CDR3 coding sequence is TGTGCCAGCAGCCTGTCCGATACGGCCGGGGAGCTGTTTTTT.